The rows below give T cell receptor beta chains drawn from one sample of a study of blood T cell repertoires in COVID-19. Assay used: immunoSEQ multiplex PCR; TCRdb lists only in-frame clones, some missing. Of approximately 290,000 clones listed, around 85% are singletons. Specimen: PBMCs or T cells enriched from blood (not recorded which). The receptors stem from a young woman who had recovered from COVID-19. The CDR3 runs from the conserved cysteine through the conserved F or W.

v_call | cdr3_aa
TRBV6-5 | CASSSSFRGEQYF
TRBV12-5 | CASGLDRGPLGYGYTF
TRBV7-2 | CASSLDAGNYGYTF
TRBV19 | CASSPGDSSGNTIYF
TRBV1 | CTSSQDFSGSASGANVLTF
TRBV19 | CASSYLSSYNEQFF
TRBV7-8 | CASSPRFHWELFF
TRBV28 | CASSYLVGQLTTSGNTIYF
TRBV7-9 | CASSHGQGIYEQYF
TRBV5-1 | CASSLDLRKPSYEQYF
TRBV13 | CASSLEGEDRFGNTIYF
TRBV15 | CATSRDFSAGARGSRNTEAFF
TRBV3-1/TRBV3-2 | CASSQGATTNEKLFF
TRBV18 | CASSLVSGQMETNSPLHF
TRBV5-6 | CASSSLAGGYNEQFF
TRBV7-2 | CASSSPKTPGTDTQYF
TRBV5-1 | CASSSGTGTNF
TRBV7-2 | CASSLTPGAVREKLFF
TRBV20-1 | CSASPRQGANFAYGYTF
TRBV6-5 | CASSFSLAGGRETQYF
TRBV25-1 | CASSEAAPGGAGANVLTF
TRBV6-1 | CASSESGELGEQYF
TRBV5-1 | CASSLGGGSYNEQFF
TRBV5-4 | CASSLAGGRYNEQFF
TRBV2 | CASKGAGGAGYGYTF
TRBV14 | CASSPSWGGPYGYTF
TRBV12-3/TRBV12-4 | CASSLNRKEKLFF
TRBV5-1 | CASSLEGRGYEQYF
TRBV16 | CASSKRTGRRNTIYF
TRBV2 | CASSVEGGGELFF
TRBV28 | CASSFPPDSSYEQYF
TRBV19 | CASSPGTGNDQPQHF
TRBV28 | CASSQIRARNEKLFF
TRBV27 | CASSSGLARVGEQYF